Shown below are 20 T cell receptor beta chains from a single sample sequenced in a study of human CD8 memory T cell subsets. TCR beta libraries were made by UMI-labeled 5' RACE. TCRdb re-analyzed the 5' RACE reads; it lists each CDR3 protein once, without DNA. This sample contains more than 6,000 distinct CDR3 sequences. The sample consisted of CD8+ stem-like memory T cells (TSCM and TCM) sorted from PBMCs. Subset of the sample: stem-like memory CD8 T cells (TSTEM), CCR7+ PD-1- TIGIT-. The receptor source for this set is a human donor in good health.

The chain recombines TRBV6-6 with TRBJ2-5; TCRdb proposes TRBD2, but this gene call is untestable without DNA. Germline V gives CDR1 MNHNY, CDR2 SVGAGI (reference sequence). The CDR3 has 14 amino acids. This CDR3 is CASSAQRVEETQYF.

This chain uses TRBV7-9 with TRBJ1-1. The CDR3 length is 15 residues. Per germline, CDR1 SEHNR and CDR2 FQNEAQ (reference sequence). The CDR3 sequence is CASSLMLGENTEAFF.

The rearrangement uses TRBV9 and TRBJ1-1; TCRdb proposes TRBD1, but this gene call is untestable without DNA. The CDR3 totals 13 residues. The germline gives CDR1 SGDLS, CDR2 YYNGEE. Here the CDR3 reads CASSVGDRVEAFF.

The chain joins TRBV5-4 to TRBJ2-3. Germline lookup yields CDR1 SGHNT and CDR2 YYREEE (reference sequence). The CDR3 extends over 14 amino acids. CDR3 in amino acids: CASSLVVDRHTQYF. The variable domain in full, completed from reference TRBV5-4 and TRBJ2-3, reads ETGVTQSPTHLIKTRGQQVTLRCSSQSGHNTVSWYQQALGQGPQFIFQYYREEENGRGNFPPRFSGLQFPNYSSELNVNALELDDSALYLCASSLVVDRHTQYFGPGTRLTVL.

The chain joins TRBV4-2 to TRBJ2-1; TCRdb designates TRBD2, a call that cannot be tested without DNA. CDR1 is LGHNA, CDR2 YNFKEQ, per germline. CDR3 length equals 14 residues. The CDR3 sequence: CASSQPREGNEQFF.

The chain is built from TRBV24-1 and TRBJ2-2; no DNA is available, so the TRBD1 call from TCRdb remains unchecked. Per the germline V gene, CDR1 is KGHDR and CDR2 is SFDVKD. This CDR3 has 14 residues. The CDR3 sequence: CATSPGEDSGELFF.

The rearrangement uses TRBV5-5 and TRBJ2-5; TCRdb lists TRBD2, though no DNA is available to test this call. The V gene's germline CDR1 is SGHKS and CDR2 YYEKEE (reference sequence). CDR3 length: 17 residues. The CDR3 reads CASSLVPSGSGRETQYF. Variable domain in full (rest from reference TRBV5-5 and TRBJ2-5): DAGVTQSPTHLIKTRGQQVTLRCSPISGHKSVSWYQQVLGQGPQFIFQYYEKEERGRGNFPDRFSARQFPNYSSELNVNALLLGDSALYLCASSLVPSGSGRETQYFGPGTRLLVL.

The V call is TRBV5-1, the J call TRBJ1-1. Germline V gene sequence: CDR1 SGHRS, CDR2 YFSETQ. The CDR3 runs to 13 residues. CDR3 protein: CASTPPTNTEAFF.

The V gene is TRBV4-2, the J gene TRBJ1-4; TCRdb gives TRBD1 as the D gene, but with no DNA this cannot be confirmed. The CDR3 loop spans 16 amino acids. In germline, CDR1 is LGHNA, CDR2 YNFKEQ. The CDR3 protein is CASSQNRGTAHEKLFF.

This chain connects TRBV27 to TRBJ1-5; the TRBD1 assignment by TCRdb is unverifiable without DNA. Germline CDR1 and CDR2: MNHEY and SMNVEV (reference sequence). The CDR3 loop spans 14 amino acids. CDR3 in amino acids: CASSLLGGHQPQHF.

The CDR3 protein is CASSPSGGLSYNEQFF. The chain carries TRBV12-3 or TRBV12-4 and TRBJ2-1; the TRBD2 assignment by TCRdb is unverifiable without DNA. This CDR3 comprises 16 residues.

This sequence joins TRBV12-3 or TRBV12-4 and TRBJ2-1; TCRdb's D gene call, TRBD2, goes unchecked for lack of DNA. The CDR3 sequence is 16 residues long. CDR3 sequence: CASSFGTSGNYNEQFF.

The V gene is TRBV9, the J gene TRBJ2-5; TCRdb's assignment of TRBD2 cannot be checked, as there is no DNA. The CDR3 contains 15 residues. The germline V gene has CDR1 SGDLS and CDR2 YYNGEE. The CDR3 spells CASSPAGTSRETQYF.

This chain joins TRBV20-1 and TRBJ1-1; TCRdb calls TRBD1, which cannot be checked without DNA. The CDR3 has 14 residues. From germline, CDR1 is DFQATT and CDR2 SNEGSKA (reference sequence). CDR3 residues: CSARGAGTWTEAFF.

The rearrangement joins TRBV2 to TRBJ2-1; lacking DNA, the TRBD2 call made by TCRdb goes unchecked. The CDR3 extends over 14 amino acids. The germline V gene encodes CDR1 SNHLY and CDR2 FYNNEI. The CDR3 region is CATLSGDGYNEQFF.

The chain is built from TRBV4-2 and TRBJ2-5. Per germline, CDR1 LGHNA and CDR2 YNFKEQ. The CDR3 spans 17 residues. The CDR3: CASSQEWLGTEQETQYF.

This clonotype counts as medium-sized (0.01 to 0.1%) by frequency. The chain recombines TRBV6-5 with TRBJ1-2. Germline V gives CDR1 MNHEY, CDR2 SVGAGI. This CDR3 is 15 amino acids long. Here the CDR3 reads CASSLQGVSPGGYTF.

This clonotype counts as medium-sized by frequency. The chain has TRBV2 and TRBJ1-1; TCRdb's D call, TRBD1, is unchecked because there is no DNA. The CDR3 consists of 12 residues. Germline CDR1 and CDR2: SNHLY and FYNNEI. The CDR3 region is CARQGTYTEAFF.

The chain combines TRBV9 with TRBJ2-2. The CDR3 consists of 12 residues. Looked up from germline, CDR1 is SGDLS and CDR2 is YYNGEE. CDR3 protein: CASSVDYGELFF.

The chain uses TRBV12-3 or TRBV12-4 and TRBJ1-1; the TCRdb D gene call, TRBD1, has no DNA to confirm it. The CDR3 contains 12 residues. The CDR3 sequence is CASSDSSCEAFF.